Listed here are 18 T cell receptor beta chains from one sample, sequenced in a study of blood T cell repertoires in COVID-19. Sequencing used immunoSEQ multiplex PCR; TCRdb keeps in-frame clones, though not all of them. The profile shows 25,000 to 35,000 clones, roughly 85% of them singletons. The sequencing sample was made of peripheral blood. Receptors were obtained from an elderly man with active COVID-19.

This chain joins TRBV5-1 and TRBJ2-3, with 8 bases aligning to TRBD2. The V gene's germline CDR1 is SGHRS and CDR2 YFSETQ. This CDR3 comprises 14 residues. The junction had 4 bases not matched to a gene; V was cut back by 4 bases and J by 3 bases. The CDR3 DNA follows: TGCGCCAGCAGCCTTAGCGGGGAGACAGATACGCAGTATTTT. Its translation is CASSLSGETDTQYF.

The chain links TRBV5-5 to TRBJ2-3; 11 positions match TRBD2. Per the germline V gene, CDR1 is SGHKS and CDR2 is YYEKEE (reference sequence). With 3 bases clipped from V and 1 base from J, the junction kept 4 bases outside the gene matches. The CDR3 totals 16 residues. The CDR3, as DNA: TGTGCCAGCAGCTCCGGGACTAGCGGTCGCACAGATACGCAGTATTTT. This gives the protein CASSSGTSGRTDTQYF.

This chain links TRBV13 with TRBJ1-2, with D perhaps matching TRBD1 (5 bases). This CDR3 region has 16 residues. V gave up 5 bases and J gave up 4 bases, with 20 bases separating them. The germline V gene has CDR1 PRHDT and CDR2 FYEKMQ (reference sequence). The CDR3 reads CASSLLSLQALYGYTF. In nucleotides, the CDR3 is TGTGCCAGCAGCCTACTAAGCCTACAGGCTCTCTATGGCTACACCTTC.

The rearrangement uses TRBV9 and TRBJ2-3; 10 bases map to TRBD2. This CDR3 has 16 amino acids. From germline, CDR1 is SGDLS and CDR2 YYNGEE. The V segment lost 3 bases and the J segment 6 bases; nucleotides outside the gene matches: 10. The CDR3 is CASSGLAGAPSDTQYF. In DNA, the CDR3 is TGTGCCAGCAGCGGGCTAGCGGGGGCCCCGTCCGATACGCAGTATTTT.

V usage is TRBV2 and J usage is TRBJ2-7; D is possibly TRBD2 (6 bases). CDR1 and CDR2 from the germline V gene are SNHLY and FYNNEI. The CDR3 totals 14 residues. V was shortened by 9 bases and J by 1 base, with 16 bases between the two germline ends. The CDR3 here is CASGGGSLSYEQYF. The CDR3 DNA is TGTGCCAGTGGTGGGGGGTCCCTTTCCTACGAGCAGTACTTC.

This clone appeared once. V and J are TRBV2 and TRBJ1-1; TRBD1 is a possible D gene (5 bases). In germline, CDR1 is SNHLY, CDR2 FYNNEI. V was clipped by 6 bases and J by 3 bases, with 8 bases between them. CDR3 length: 12 residues. CDR3 DNA sequence: TGTGCCAGCAGAGACAGCTACACTGAAGCTTTCTTT. Its protein is CASRDSYTEAFF.

This chain joins TRBV6-1 and TRBJ2-2; TRBD2 agrees at 15 bases. J was trimmed by 8 bases and V by 3 bases; bases with no gene match: 10. Germline values: CDR1 MNHNS, CDR2 SASEGT. CDR3 size: 18 residues. The CDR3 DNA is TGTGCCAGCAGTGACCCTGGACTAGCGGGGGGGCTGGCTGGGGAGCTGTTTTTT. This sequence encodes CASSDPGLAGGLAGELFF.

The rearrangement uses TRBV12-3 or TRBV12-4 and TRBJ1-2, with unresolved D. Trimming stripped 5 bases from V and 1 base from J, with 5 bases between. The CDR3 contains 12 residues. The CDR3 DNA follows: TGTGCCAGCAGTACAAGTAACTATGGCTACACCTTC. Protein: CASSTSNYGYTF.

This sequence joins TRBV19 and TRBJ2-7, with D tentatively TRBD1 (5 bases). V was clipped by 3 bases and J by 0 bases, with 12 bases between them. The CDR3 extends over 15 amino acids. Germline V gene lookup returns CDR1 LNHDA and CDR2 SQIVND (reference sequence). The CDR3 DNA reads as TGTGCCAGTAGTATTTACGGACAACCCTCCTACGAGCAGTACTTC. Translating gives CASSIYGQPSYEQYF.

The chain links TRBV5-1 to TRBJ1-4; tentative D call: TRBD1 (5 bases). CDR1 and CDR2 from the germline V gene are SGHRS and YFSETQ. V lost 0 bases, J lost 8 bases, and 11 bases lay in between. This CDR3 has 14 residues. CDR3 bases: TGCGCCAGCAGCTTGGGTCAGGGTGGGGAAAAACTGTTTTTT. Protein: CASSLGQGGEKLFF.

The chain links TRBV18 to TRBJ1-1; D is ambiguous. This CDR3 contains 14 residues. From germline, CDR1 is KGHSH and CDR2 LQKENI. Trimming removed 8 bases from V and 6 bases from J, with 19 bases in between. The chain's CDR3 is CASLLTPEGPEAFF. The CDR3, as DNA: TGTGCCAGCCTCTTAACCCCGGAGGGTCCTGAAGCTTTCTTT.

The V and J genes are TRBV18 and TRBJ1-3; 7 nucleotides line up with TRBD1. V dropped 4 bases and J dropped 4; count of bases not matched to a gene: 13. Germline V gene lookup returns CDR1 KGHSH and CDR2 LQKENI. The CDR3 contains 17 residues. CDR3 loop: CASSLLGTVASGNTIYF. The CDR3 nucleotides are TGTGCCAGCTCACTTCTTGGGACAGTGGCTTCCGGAAACACCATATATTTT.

The genes are TRBV28 and TRBJ1-2; D is unclear. V lost 6 bases and J lost 8, with 28 bases in between. Germline V gene sequence: CDR1 MDHEN, CDR2 SYDVKM. The CDR3 runs to 17 residues. The CDR3 spells CASSPPHPASRSRGYTF. DNA of the CDR3: TGTGCCAGCAGCCCCCCCCACCCGGCGTCGAGGTCTCGGGGCTACACCTTC.

The chain joins TRBV5-1 to TRBJ1-3; 7 bases are shared with TRBD1. In germline, CDR1 is SGHRS, CDR2 YFSETQ. The CDR3 runs 17 residues. V lost 2 bases, J lost 1 base, and 9 bases stayed unmatched. The CDR3 loop reads CASSLAPTGISGNTIYF. In nucleotides, the CDR3 is TGCGCCAGCAGCTTAGCCCCGACAGGGATTTCTGGAAACACCATATATTTT.

The V and J genes are TRBV15 and TRBJ2-2; maybe TRBD1 (6 bases). Germline V gene data show CDR1 as LNHNV and CDR2 as YYDKDF (reference sequence). Trimming removed 1 base from V and 6 bases from J, with 9 bases in between. The CDR3 covers 14 residues. The CDR3 reads CATSRGQVSGELFF. As DNA, the CDR3 is TGTGCCACCAGCAGAGGACAGGTTTCCGGGGAGCTGTTTTTT.

This clone was observed a single time. The chain carries TRBV18 and TRBJ2-5; D gene unclear. Trimming shortened V by 5 bases and J by 5 bases, and 15 bases separated the two germline ends. CDR1 is KGHSH and CDR2 is LQKENI in the germline V gene. The CDR3 runs 14 residues. CDR3 protein: CASSFSGVGETQYF. The CDR3 DNA is TGTGCCAGCTCATTCTCTGGAGTCGGGGAGACCCAGTACTTC. Full variable domain (missing parts from reference TRBV18 and TRBJ2-5): NAGVMQNPRHLVRRRGQEARLRCSPMKGHSHVYWYRQLPEEGLKFMVYLQKENIIDESGMPKERFSAEFPKEGPSILRIQQVVRGDSAAYFCASSFSGVGETQYFGPGTRLLVL.

The rearrangement joins TRBV5-1 to TRBJ1-1; possible D gene TRBD1, 6 bases. V lost 1 base, J lost 8 bases, and 15 bases lay in between. The germline gives CDR1 SGHRS, CDR2 YFSETQ. The CDR3 is 14 amino acids. The CDR3 here is CASSLPGGVREAFF. CDR3 in DNA: TGCGCCAGCAGCTTGCCGGGGGGCGTACGAGAAGCTTTCTTT.

The chain carries TRBV6-5 and TRBJ2-1, with D tentatively TRBD1 (6 bases). CDR1 MNHEY and CDR2 SVGAGI come from the germline V gene. The CDR3 loop spans 16 amino acids. V lost 4 bases, J lost 6 bases, and 19 bases lay in between. The CDR3 reads CASSLHPRTVGNEQFF. DNA for the CDR3: TGTGCCAGCAGTTTACACCCGAGGACAGTAGGCAATGAGCAGTTCTTC.